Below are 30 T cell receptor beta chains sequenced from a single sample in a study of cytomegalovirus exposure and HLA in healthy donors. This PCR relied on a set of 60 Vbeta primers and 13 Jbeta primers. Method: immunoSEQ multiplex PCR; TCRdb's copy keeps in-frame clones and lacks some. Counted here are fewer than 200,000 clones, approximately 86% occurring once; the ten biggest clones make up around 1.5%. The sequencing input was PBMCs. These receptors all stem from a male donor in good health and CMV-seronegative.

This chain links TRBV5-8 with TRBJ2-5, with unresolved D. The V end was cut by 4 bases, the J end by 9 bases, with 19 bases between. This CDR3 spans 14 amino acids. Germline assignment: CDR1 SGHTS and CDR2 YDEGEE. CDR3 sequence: CASSRGPLSAAQYF. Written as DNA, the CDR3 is TGTGCCAGCAGCCGCGGCCCCCTCTCCGCGGCCCAGTACTTC.

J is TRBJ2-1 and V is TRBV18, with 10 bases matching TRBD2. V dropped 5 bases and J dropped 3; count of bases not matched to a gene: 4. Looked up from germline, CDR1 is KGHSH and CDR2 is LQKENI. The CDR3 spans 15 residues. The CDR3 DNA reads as TGTGCCAGCTCAGCCCTAGCGGGAGTCTACAATGAGCAGTTCTTC. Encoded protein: CASSALAGVYNEQFF. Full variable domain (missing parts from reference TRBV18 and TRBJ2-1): NAGVMQNPRHLVRRRGQEARLRCSPMKGHSHVYWYRQLPEEGLKFMVYLQKENIIDESGMPKERFSAEFPKEGPSILRIQQVVRGDSAAYFCASSALAGVYNEQFFGPGTRLTVL.

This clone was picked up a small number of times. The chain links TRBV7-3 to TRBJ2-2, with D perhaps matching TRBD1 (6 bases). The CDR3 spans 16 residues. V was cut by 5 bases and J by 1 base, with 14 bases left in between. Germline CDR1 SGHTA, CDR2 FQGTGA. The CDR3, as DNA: TGTGCCAGCAGCCTCGAGACAGGCCTGAACACCGGGGAGCTGTTTTTT. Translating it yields CASSLETGLNTGELFF.

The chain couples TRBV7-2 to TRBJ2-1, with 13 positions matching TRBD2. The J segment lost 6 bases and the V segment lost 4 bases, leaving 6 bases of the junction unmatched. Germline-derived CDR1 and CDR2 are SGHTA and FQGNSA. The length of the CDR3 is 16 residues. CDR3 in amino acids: CASSSGLAGTINEQFF. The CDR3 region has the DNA TGTGCCAGCAGCTCGGGACTAGCGGGAACCATCAATGAGCAGTTCTTC.

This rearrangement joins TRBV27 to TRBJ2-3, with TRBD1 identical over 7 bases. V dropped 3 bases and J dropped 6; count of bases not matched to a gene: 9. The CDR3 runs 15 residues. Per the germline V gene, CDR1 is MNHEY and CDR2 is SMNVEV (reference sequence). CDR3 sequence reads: CASSFSPGGGDTQYF. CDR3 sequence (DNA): TGTGCCAGCAGTTTCTCCCCAGGGGGTGGCGATACGCAGTATTTT.

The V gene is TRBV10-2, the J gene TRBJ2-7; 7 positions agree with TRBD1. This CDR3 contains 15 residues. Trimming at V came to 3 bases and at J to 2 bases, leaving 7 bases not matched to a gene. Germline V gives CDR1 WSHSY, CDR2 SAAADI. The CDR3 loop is CASSDIDRDAYEQYF. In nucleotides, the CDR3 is TGCGCCAGCAGTGACATAGACAGGGATGCCTACGAGCAGTACTTC.

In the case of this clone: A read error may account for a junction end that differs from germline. CDR3: CASSQTTGVSDGHTF. For the CDR3, the DNA is TGTGCCAGCAGCCAGACAACAGGGGTTAGCGATGGCCACACCTTC. This sequence joins TRBV14 and TRBJ1-2; 7 bases agree with TRBD1. CDR3 length equals 15 residues. Looked up from germline, CDR1 is SGHDN and CDR2 is FVKESK.

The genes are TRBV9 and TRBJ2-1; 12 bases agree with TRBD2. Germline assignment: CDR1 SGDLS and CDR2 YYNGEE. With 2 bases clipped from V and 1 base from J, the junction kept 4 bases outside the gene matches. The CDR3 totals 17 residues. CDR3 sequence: CASSVTSGGLSYNEQFF. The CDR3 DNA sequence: TGTGCCAGCAGCGTCACTAGCGGGGGGTTGTCCTACAATGAGCAGTTCTTC.

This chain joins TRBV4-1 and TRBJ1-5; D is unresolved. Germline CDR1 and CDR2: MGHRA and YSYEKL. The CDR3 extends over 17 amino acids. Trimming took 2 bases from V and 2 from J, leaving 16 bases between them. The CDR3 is CASSQLDLLPGNQPQHF. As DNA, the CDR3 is TGCGCCAGCAGCCAACTCGATCTCCTGCCAGGCAATCAGCCCCAGCATTTT.

The DNA of the CDR3 is TGTGCCAGCAGCGCTAGCGGGAGGGGCACAGATACGCAGTATTTT. It codes for CASSASGRGTDTQYF. The genes are TRBV9 and TRBJ2-3, with TRBD2 matching 12 bases. The CDR3 has 15 amino acids. V trimming: 3 bases; J trimming: 1 base; junction bases outside the gene matches: 0. Per the germline V gene, CDR1 is SGDLS and CDR2 is YYNGEE.

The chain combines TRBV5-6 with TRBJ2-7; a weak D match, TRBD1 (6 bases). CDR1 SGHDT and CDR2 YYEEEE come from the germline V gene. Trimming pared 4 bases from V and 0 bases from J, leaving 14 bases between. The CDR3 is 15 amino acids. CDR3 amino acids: CASSLRDTLSYEQYF. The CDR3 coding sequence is TGTGCCAGCAGCCTCCGGGACACCCTCTCCTACGAGCAGTACTTC.

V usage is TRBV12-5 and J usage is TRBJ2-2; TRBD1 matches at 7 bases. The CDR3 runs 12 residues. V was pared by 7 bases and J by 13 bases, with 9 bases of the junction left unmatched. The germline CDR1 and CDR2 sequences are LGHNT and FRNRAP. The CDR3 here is CASANDRVVLFF. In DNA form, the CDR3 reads TGTGCTAGTGCCAACGACAGGGTGGTGCTGTTTTTT.

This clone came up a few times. The CDR3 DNA follows: TGTGCCAGCAGCTTAGGAAGAGAGGAGACCTACAATGAGCAGTTCTTC. It is translated as CASSLGREETYNEQFF. This chain joins TRBV7-8 and TRBJ2-1, with D uncertain. CDR3 length: 16 amino acids. V gave up 1 base and J gave up 2 bases, with 12 bases separating them. The germline V gene has CDR1 SGHVS and CDR2 FQNEAQ. The variable domain in full, completed from reference TRBV7-8 and TRBJ2-1, reads GAGVSQSPRYKVAKRGQDVALRCDPISGHVSLFWYQQALGQGPEFLTYFQNEAQLDKSGLPSDRFFAERPEGSVSTLKIQRTQQEDSAVYLCASSLGREETYNEQFFGPGTRLTVL.

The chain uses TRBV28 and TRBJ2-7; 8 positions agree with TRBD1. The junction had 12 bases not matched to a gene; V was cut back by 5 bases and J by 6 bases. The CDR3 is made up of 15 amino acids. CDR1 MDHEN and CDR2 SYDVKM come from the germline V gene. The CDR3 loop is CASSTRTGSLGEQYF. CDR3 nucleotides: TGTGCCAGCAGTACACGGACAGGGTCCCTGGGCGAGCAGTACTTC.

CDR3 amino acids: CASSIPFSYEQYF. CDR3 DNA sequence: TGTGCCAGTAGTATCCCATTCTCCTACGAGCAGTACTTC. This chain uses TRBV19 with TRBJ2-7; D gene uncertain. V was pared by 3 bases and J by 0 bases, with 6 bases between. CDR1 and CDR2 from the germline V gene are LNHDA and SQIVND (reference sequence). The CDR3 contains 13 residues. Full variable domain (missing parts from reference TRBV19 and TRBJ2-7): DGGITQSPKYLFRKEGQNVTLSCEQNLNHDAMYWYRQDPGQGLRLIYYSQIVNDFQKGDIAEGYSVSREKKESFPLTVTSAQKNPTAFYLCASSIPFSYEQYFGPGTRLTVT.

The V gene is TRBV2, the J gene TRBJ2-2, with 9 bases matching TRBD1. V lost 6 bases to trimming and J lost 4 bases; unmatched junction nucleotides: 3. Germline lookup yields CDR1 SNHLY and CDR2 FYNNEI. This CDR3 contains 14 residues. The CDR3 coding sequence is TGTGCCAGCAGATTGGACAGGGGCACCGGGGAGCTGTTTTTT. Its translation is CASRLDRGTGELFF.

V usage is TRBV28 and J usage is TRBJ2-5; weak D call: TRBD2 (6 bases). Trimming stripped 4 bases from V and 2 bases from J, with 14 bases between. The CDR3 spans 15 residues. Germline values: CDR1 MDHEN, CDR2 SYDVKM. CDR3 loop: CASSWTNREQETQYF. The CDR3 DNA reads TGTGCCAGCAGTTGGACGAACCGGGAGCAAGAGACCCAGTACTTC. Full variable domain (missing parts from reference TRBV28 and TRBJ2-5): DVKVTQSSRYLVKRTGEKVFLECVQDMDHENMFWYRQDPGLGLRLIYFSYDVKMKEKGDIPEGYSVSREKKERFSLILESASTNQTSMYLCASSWTNREQETQYFGPGTRLLVL.

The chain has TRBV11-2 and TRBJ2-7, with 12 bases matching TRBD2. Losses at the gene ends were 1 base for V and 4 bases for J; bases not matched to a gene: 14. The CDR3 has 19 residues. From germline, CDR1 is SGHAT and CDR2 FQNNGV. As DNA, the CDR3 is TGTGCCAGCAGCTTAGTTCCCACTAGCGGGGGGCCAACTCTGTACGAGCAGTACTTC. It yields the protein CASSLVPTSGGPTLYEQYF.

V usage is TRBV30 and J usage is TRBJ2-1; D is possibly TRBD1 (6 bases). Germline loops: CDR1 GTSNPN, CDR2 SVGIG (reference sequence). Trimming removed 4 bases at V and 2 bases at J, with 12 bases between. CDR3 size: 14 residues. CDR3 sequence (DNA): TGTGCCTGGATTGGGACACCAACCTACAATGAGCAGTTCTTC. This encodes CAWIGTPTYNEQFF.

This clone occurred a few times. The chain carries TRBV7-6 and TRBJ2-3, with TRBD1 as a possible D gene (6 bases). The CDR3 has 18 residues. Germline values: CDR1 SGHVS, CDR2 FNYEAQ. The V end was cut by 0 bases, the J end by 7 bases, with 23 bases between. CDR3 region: CASSLAIMAVRGINTQYF. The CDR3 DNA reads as TGTGCCAGCAGCTTAGCGATTATGGCAGTAAGGGGGATCAATACGCAGTATTTT.

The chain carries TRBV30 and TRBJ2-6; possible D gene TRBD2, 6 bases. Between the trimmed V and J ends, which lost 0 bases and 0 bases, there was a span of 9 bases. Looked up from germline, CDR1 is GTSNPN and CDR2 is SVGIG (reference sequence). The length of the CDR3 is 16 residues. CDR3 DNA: TGTGCCTGGAGTGTGGGGACTCGCTCTGGGGCCAACGTCCTGACTTTC. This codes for CAWSVGTRSGANVLTF. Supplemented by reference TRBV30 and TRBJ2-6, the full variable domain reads SQTIHQWPATLVQPVGSPLSLECTVEGTSNPNLYWYRQAAGRGLQLLFYSVGIGQISSEVPQNLSASRPQDRQFILSSKKLLLSDSGFYLCAWSVGTRSGANVLTFGAGSRLTVL.

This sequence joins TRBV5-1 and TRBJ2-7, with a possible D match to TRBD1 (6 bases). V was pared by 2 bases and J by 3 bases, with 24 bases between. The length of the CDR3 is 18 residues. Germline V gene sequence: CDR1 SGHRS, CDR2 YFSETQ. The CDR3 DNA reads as TGCGCCAGCAGCTTCCGGTCTCCCGGGACACGGGCGATCTACGAGCAGTACTTC. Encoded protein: CASSFRSPGTRAIYEQYF.

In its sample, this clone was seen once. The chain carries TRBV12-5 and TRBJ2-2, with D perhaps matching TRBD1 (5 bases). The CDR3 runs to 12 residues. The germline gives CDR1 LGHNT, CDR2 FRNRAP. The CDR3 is CALYGQSGELFF. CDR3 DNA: TGTGCCCTGTACGGACAATCCGGGGAGCTGTTTTTT.

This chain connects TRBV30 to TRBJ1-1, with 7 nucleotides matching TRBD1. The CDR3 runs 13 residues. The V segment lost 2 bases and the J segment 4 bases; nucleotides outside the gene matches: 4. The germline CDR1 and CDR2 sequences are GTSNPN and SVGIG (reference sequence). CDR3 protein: CAWSIDRATEAFF. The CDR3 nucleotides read TGTGCCTGGAGTATCGACAGGGCCACTGAAGCTTTCTTT.

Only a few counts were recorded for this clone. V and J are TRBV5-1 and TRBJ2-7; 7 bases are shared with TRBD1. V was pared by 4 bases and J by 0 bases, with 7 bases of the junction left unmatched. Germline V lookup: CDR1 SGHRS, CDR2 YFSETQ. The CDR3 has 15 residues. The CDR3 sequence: CASSPGDRYSYEQYF. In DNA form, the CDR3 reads TGCGCCAGCAGCCCCGGGGACAGATACTCCTACGAGCAGTACTTC.

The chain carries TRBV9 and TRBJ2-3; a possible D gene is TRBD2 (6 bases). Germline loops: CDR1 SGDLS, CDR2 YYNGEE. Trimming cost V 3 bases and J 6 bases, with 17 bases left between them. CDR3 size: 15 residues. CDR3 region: CASSESGTFDDTQYF. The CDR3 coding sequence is TGTGCCAGCAGCGAATCCGGGACTTTCGACGATACGCAGTATTTT.

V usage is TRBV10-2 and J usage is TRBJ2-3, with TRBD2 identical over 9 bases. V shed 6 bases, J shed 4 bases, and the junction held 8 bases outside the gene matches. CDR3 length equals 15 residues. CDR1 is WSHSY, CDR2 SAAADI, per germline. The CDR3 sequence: CASSPTAGGPDTQYF. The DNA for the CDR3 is TGCGCCAGCAGCCCCACCGCGGGGGGGCCAGATACGCAGTATTTT.

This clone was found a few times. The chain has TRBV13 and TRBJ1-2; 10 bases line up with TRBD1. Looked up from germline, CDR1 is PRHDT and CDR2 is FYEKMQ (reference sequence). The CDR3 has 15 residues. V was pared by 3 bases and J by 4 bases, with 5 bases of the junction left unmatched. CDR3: CASSFGTGAGYGYTF. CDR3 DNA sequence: TGTGCCAGCAGCTTTGGGACAGGGGCAGGCTATGGCTACACCTTC.

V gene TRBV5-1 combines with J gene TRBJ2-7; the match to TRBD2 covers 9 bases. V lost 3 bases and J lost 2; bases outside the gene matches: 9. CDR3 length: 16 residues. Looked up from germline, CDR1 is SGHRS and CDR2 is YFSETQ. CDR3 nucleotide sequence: TGCGCCAGCAGCTCCTCCCTAGCGGGACTCACCTACGAGCAGTACTTC. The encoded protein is CASSSSLAGLTYEQYF.

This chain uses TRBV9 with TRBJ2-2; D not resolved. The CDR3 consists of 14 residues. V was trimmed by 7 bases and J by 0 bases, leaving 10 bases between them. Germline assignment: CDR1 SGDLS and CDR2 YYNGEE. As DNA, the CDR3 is TGTGCCAGCTGTTCAGGCGCGAACACCGGGGAGCTGTTTTTT. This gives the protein CASCSGANTGELFF.